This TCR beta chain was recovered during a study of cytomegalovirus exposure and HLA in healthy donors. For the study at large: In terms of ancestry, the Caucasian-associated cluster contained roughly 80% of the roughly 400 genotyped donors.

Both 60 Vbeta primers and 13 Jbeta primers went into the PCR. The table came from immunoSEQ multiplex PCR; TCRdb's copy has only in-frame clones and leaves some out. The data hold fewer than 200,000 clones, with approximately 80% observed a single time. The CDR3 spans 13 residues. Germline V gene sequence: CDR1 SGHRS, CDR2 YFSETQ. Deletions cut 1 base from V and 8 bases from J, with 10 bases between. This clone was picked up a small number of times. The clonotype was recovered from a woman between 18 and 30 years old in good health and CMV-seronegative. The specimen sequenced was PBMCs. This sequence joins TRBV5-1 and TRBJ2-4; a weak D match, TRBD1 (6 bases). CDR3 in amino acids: CASSLTWGHIQYF. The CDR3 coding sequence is TGCGCCAGCAGCTTGACCTGGGGGCACATTCAGTACTTC.